The T cell receptor beta chain described here comes from a study of immune cell composition in non-small cell lung cancer. This CDR3 is built from 19 residues. Germline CDR1 MDHEN, CDR2 SYDVKM. J gave up 5 bases and V 2 bases, and 19 bases lay outside the gene matches. TCRdb's copy holds only in-frame clones and misses some; the assay was immunoSEQ multiplex PCR. The repertoire holds about 1,100 clones, with 79% as singletons. Study-wide points: Smoking pack-years did not significantly correlate with tumour TCR-beta clonality.

On this clone itself: Its antigen is not known.

This receptor was obtained from a human donor with non-small cell lung cancer. The J gene is TRBJ1-1, the V gene TRBV28; 8 bases fit TRBD1. Sequencing was carried out using lung tumor tissue. This CDR3 reads CASSLPRDTGQGAWTEAFF. CDR3 DNA: TGTGCCAGCAGTTTACCCCGAGACACGGGGCAGGGGGCATGGACTGAAGCTTTCTTT.